This T cell receptor beta chain was found in a study of T-cell reconstitution after alpha-beta-depleted transplantation in children. Findings and caveats of the study: There were reportedly several hundred expanded graft clones from which alpha-beta T cells came about two months after transplant. TCRbeta diversity was high at day 60 in some patients (a result of surviving recipient T cells and thymic progenitors). The authors attributed T-cell counts and diversity one year after transplant mostly to newly produced T cells.

Unique molecular identifiers were built into the TCRbeta library. Each CDR3 protein is one row after TCRdb ran MiXCR on the PCR reads. The sample consists of about 540,000 distinct CDR3 sequences, over 20% of them appearing once. This clonotype was detected only a few times. The antigen is not known. The origin of this receptor is a boy in the first two years of life with Wiskott-Aldrich syndrome, due to receive a stem cell transplant. This material consisted of PBMCs, taken before TCRalphabeta/CD19-depleted stem cell transplant.

The CDR3 sequence is CASSSNGAGGQETQYF. In DNA, the CDR3 is TGTGCCAGCAGTTCGAACGGGGCGGGAGGGCAAGAGACCCAGTACTTC. This chain links TRBV28 with TRBJ2-5, with 9 bases fitting TRBD2. The CDR3 is 16 amino acids. In germline, CDR1 is MDHEN, CDR2 SYDVKM. The V segment lost 4 bases and the J segment 2 bases; nucleotides outside the gene matches: 8.